This T cell receptor beta chain appears in the sequencing data of a study of T cell responses to AZD1222 COVID-19 vaccine. Overall study findings and caveats: Across the whole spike, CD4 TCRs peaked at regions 160-218 and 743-854. Among AZD1222 vaccinees, only 5 to 7 were seropositive at baseline. Most donors were white British, females outnumbered males, and clonal diversity was possibly underestimated.

Comments on this clone: Its antigen is not identified.

Trimming removed 6 bases at V and 4 bases at J, with 17 bases between. The germline V gene has CDR1 SEHNR and CDR2 FQNEAQ (reference sequence). The CDR3 has 15 amino acids. Assay: immunoSEQ multiplex PCR; the TCRdb copy retains only in-frame clones and omits some. The sample contains more than 120,000 clones, around 84% of which appear only once. The origin of this receptor is an adult who received the AZD1222 COVID-19 vaccine. The material was peripheral blood, obtained 28 days after the second AZD1222 dose. This chain links TRBV7-9 with TRBJ2-3; tentative D call: TRBD1 (5 bases). CDR3 sequence reads: CASRPSQAVPDTQYF. The CDR3 DNA reads as TGTGCCAGCAGACCATCACAGGCAGTACCAGATACGCAGTATTTT.